In its sample, the clone carrying this T cell receptor (beta chain) was seen a few times. V dropped 0 bases and J dropped 8 bases, with 11 bases sitting between them. From germline, CDR1 is MNHEY and CDR2 SVGAGI. The CDR3 totals 15 residues. Per the authors' pipeline: From reference gene primer amplification, estimates of nucleated cell counts were derived. Libraries were prepared by immunoSEQ multiplex PCR; TCRdb keeps only in-frame clonotypes and omits some of them. The V and J calls and clone size were taken over from that table, and D and trimming were inferred from the DNA. Among approximately 270,000 clones listed, roughly 89% were seen once. The sample belongs to a study of blood T cell repertoires in COVID-19. Overall study context: Both acute and convalescent COVID-19 samples were obtained from the United States, Italy and Spain. In each case, the material was cDNA or gDNA derived from T cells, B-cell-depleted T cells, or PBMCs.

The TCR was taken from a man in his thirties or forties with acute or convalescent COVID-19. Sequencing input: peripheral blood. The gene calls are TRBV6-5 and TRBJ1-6, with D tentatively TRBD1 (5 bases). CDR3 in DNA: TGTGCCAGCAGTTACTCGTTCACAGGAGATTCACCCCTCCACTTT. This encodes CASSYSFTGDSPLHF.